The entry that follows covers one TCR beta chain sequence. Its antigen is as yet unknown. The CDR3 is 15 residues long. Germline V gives CDR1 SGHRS, CDR2 YFSETQ. Trimming at V came to 0 bases and at J to 10 bases, leaving 4 bases not matched to a gene. Profiled with immunoSEQ multiplex PCR; TCRdb holds only in-frame clones, not every one. Among 50,000 to 85,000 clones listed, 85% were seen once. The sample belongs to a study of OX40 agonist ivuxolimab in advanced cancers. Study overall: Patients received intravenous ivuxolimab every 2 weeks at 0.01 to 10 mg/kg. A mean age of 60 years, range roughly 23 to 85, was recorded, and approximately 85% were male.

General study results and limits: Relative to CD4+, CD8+ T cells held more expanded clones on average. Not determined was the antigen specificity of the expanded peripheral T cells.

Specimen: CD4+ or CD8+ T cells sorted from blood, collected in a trial of the OX40 agonist ivuxolimab. The receptor's source is an adult with an advanced solid tumor such as melanoma, head and neck, liver or kidney cancer. The chain has TRBV5-1 and TRBJ1-6; 10 positions match TRBD1. CDR3 residues: CASSLAGQGWSPLHF. The CDR3 nucleotides are TGCGCCAGCAGCTTGGCGGGACAGGGGTGGTCACCCCTCCACTTT.